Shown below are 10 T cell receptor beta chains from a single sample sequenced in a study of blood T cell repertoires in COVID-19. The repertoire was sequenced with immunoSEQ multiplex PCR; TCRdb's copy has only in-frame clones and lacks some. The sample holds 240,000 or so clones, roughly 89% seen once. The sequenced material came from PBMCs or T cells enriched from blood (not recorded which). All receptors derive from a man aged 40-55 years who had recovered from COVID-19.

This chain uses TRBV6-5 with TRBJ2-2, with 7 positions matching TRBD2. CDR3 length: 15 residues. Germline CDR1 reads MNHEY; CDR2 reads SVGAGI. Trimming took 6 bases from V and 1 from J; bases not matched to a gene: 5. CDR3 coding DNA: TGTGCCAGCAGCCACGGCGGGGGGAACACCGGGGAGCTGTTTTTT. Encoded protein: CASSHGGGNTGELFF.

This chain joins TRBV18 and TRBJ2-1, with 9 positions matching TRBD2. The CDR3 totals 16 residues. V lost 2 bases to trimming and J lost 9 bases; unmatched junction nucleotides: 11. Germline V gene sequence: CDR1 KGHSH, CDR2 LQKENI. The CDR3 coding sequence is TGTGCCAGCTCACCAAGTAGCGGGAGTTTCCCGGGTGAGCAGTTCTTC. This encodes CASSPSSGSFPGEQFF.

For the CDR3, the DNA is TGTGCCAGCAGCTTGGATGGCTCTGAAGCTTTCTTT. It translates to CASSLDGSEAFF. The gene calls are TRBV5-4 and TRBJ1-1; the D is unclear. V dropped 0 bases and J dropped 6 bases, with 6 bases sitting between them. This CDR3 region has 12 residues. Germline loops: CDR1 SGHNT, CDR2 YYREEE (reference sequence). The full variable domain, completed using reference TRBV5-4 and TRBJ1-1, is ETGVTQSPTHLIKTRGQQVTLRCSSQSGHNTVSWYQQALGQGPQFIFQYYREEENGRGNFPPRFSGLQFPNYSSELNVNALELDDSALYLCASSLDGSEAFFGQGTRLTVV.

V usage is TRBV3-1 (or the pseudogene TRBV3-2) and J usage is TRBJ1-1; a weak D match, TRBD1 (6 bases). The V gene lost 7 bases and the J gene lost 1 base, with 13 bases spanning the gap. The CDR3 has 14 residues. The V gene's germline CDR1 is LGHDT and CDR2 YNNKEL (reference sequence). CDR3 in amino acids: CASNSRGRNTEAFF. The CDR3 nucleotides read TGTGCCAGCAACTCCAGGGGACGGAACACTGAAGCTTTCTTT.

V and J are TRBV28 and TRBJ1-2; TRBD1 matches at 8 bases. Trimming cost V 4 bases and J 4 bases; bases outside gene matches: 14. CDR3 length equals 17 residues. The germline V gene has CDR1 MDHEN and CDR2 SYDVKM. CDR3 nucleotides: TGTGCCAGCAGTTCCGTGGCCCAGGGGGCAGTTAGCTATGGCTACACCTTC. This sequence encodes CASSSVAQGAVSYGYTF.

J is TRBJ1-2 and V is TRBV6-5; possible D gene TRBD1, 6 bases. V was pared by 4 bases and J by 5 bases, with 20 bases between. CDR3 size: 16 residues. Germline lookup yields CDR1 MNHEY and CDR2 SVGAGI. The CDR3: CASSFPDSSRLYGYTF. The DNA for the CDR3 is TGTGCCAGCAGTTTCCCGGACAGCTCCCGGCTTTATGGCTACACCTTC.

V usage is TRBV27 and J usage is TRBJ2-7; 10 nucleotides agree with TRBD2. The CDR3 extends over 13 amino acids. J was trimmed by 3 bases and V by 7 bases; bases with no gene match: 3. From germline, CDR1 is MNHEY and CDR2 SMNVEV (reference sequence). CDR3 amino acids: CASKREGRYEQYF. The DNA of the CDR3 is TGTGCCAGCAAGCGGGAGGGCCGCTACGAGCAGTACTTC.

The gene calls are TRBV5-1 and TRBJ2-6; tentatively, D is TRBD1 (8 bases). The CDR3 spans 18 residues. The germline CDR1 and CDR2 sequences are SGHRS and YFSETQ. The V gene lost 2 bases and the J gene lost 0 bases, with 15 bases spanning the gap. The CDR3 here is CASSLAQGGISGANVLTF. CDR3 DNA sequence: TGCGCCAGCAGCTTAGCACAGGGGGGGATCTCTGGGGCCAACGTCCTGACTTTC.

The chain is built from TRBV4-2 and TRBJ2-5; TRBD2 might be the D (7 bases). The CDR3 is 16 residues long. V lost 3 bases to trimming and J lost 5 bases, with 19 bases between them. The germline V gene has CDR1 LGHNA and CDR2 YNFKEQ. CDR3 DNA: TGTGCCAGCAGCCACGGGACACTAGCGACGCCGGAGACCCAGTACTTC. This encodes CASSHGTLATPETQYF.

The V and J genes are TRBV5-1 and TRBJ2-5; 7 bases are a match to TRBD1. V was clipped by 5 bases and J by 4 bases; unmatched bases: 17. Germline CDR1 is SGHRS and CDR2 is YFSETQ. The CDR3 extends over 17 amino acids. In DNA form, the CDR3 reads TGCGCCAGCAGTTATTATTCAAGACAGGGCGAGGGAGAGACCCAGTACTTC. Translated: CASSYYSRQGEGETQYF.